The clone carrying this T cell receptor (beta chain) came up a few times. The sample belongs to a study of T cells in narcolepsy. Only in-frame clones appear in the TCRdb table, and some are missing; sequencing was by immunoSEQ multiplex PCR. The repertoire holds about 22,000 clones, with about 81% as singletons. This CDR3 spans 15 amino acids. Germline V CDR1 and CDR2: LGHNA, YSLEER. Losses at the gene ends were 5 bases for V and 7 bases for J; bases not matched to a gene: 7. Specimen: memory (CD45RA-) CD4+ T cells from blood. The sequence came from a human donor in good health. This chain links TRBV4-3 with TRBJ1-6, with 8 bases that match TRBD1. CDR3 DNA sequence: TGCGCCAGCAGCAGACGACAGGGGCCGAATTCACCCCTCCACTTT. The encoded protein is CASSRRQGPNSPLHF.